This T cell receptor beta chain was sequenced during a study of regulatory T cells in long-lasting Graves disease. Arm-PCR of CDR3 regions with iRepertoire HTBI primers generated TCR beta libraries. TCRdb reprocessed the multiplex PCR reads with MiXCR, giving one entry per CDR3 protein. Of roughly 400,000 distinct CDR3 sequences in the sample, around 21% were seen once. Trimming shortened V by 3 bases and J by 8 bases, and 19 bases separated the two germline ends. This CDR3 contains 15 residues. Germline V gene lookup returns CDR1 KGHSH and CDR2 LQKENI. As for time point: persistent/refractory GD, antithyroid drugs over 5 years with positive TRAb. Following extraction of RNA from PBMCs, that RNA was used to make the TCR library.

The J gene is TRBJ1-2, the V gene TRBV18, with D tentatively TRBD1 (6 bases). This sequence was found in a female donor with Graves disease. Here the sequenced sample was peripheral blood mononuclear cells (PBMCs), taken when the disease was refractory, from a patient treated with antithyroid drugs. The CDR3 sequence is CASSPSSNRESGYTF. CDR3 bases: TGTGCCAGCTCACCCTCCTCTAACAGGGAGTCAGGCTACACCTTC.